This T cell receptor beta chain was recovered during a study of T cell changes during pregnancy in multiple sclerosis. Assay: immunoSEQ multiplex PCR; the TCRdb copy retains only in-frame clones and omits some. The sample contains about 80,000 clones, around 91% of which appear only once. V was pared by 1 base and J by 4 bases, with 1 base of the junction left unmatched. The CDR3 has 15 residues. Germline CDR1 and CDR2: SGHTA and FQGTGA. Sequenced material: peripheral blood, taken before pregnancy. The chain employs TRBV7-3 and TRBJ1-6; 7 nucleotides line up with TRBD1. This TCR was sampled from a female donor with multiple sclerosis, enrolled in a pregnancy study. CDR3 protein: CASSLMGQYNSPLHF. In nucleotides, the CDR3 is TGTGCCAGCAGCTTAATGGGACAGTATAATTCACCCCTCCACTTT. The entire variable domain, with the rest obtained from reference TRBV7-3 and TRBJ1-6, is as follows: GAGVSQTPSNKVTEKGKYVELRCDPISGHTALYWYRQSLGQGPEFLIYFQGTGAADDSGLPNDRFFAVRPEGSVSTLKIQRTERGDSAVYLCASSLMGQYNSPLHFGNGTRLTVT.